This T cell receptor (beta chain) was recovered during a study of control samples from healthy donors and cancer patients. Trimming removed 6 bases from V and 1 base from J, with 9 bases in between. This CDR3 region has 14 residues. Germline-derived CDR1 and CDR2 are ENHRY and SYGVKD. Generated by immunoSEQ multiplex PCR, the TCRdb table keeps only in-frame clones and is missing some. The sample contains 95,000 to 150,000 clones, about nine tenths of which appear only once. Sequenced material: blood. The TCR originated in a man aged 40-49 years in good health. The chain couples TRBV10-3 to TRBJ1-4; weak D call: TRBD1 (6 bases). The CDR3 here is CAIRQGGTNEKLFF. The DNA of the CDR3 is TGTGCCATCAGACAGGGAGGAACTAATGAAAAACTGTTTTTT.